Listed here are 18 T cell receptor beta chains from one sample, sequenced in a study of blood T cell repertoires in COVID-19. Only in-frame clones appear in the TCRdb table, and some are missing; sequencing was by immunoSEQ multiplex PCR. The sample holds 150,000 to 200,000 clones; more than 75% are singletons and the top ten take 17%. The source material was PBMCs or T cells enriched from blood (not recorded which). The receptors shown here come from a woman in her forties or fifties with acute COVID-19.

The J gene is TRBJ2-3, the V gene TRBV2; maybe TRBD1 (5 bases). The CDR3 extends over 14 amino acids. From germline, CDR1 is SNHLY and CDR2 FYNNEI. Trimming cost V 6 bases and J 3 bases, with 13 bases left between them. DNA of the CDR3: TGTGCCAGCAGGGCGACAGTTCTGACAGATACGCAGTATTTT. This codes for CASRATVLTDTQYF.

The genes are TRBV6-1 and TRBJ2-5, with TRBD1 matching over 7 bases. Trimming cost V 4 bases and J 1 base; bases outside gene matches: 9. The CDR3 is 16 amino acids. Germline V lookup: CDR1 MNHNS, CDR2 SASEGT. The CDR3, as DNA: TGTGCCAGCAGTGCTCAACAGGGGACCATCCAAGAGACCCAGTACTTC. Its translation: CASSAQQGTIQETQYF.

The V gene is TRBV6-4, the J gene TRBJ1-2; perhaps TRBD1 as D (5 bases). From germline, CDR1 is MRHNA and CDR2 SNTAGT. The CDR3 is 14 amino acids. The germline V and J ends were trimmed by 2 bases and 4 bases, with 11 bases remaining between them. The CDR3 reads CASSDRGMGYGYTF. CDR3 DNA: TGTGCCAGCAGTGACCGGGGGATGGGCTATGGCTACACCTTC.

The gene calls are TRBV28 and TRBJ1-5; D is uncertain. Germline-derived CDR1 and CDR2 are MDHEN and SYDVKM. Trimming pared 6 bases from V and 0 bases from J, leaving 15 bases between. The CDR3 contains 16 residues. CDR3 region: CASRRALGSSNQPQHF. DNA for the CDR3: TGTGCCAGCAGACGCGCCCTGGGGAGTAGCAATCAGCCCCAGCATTTT.

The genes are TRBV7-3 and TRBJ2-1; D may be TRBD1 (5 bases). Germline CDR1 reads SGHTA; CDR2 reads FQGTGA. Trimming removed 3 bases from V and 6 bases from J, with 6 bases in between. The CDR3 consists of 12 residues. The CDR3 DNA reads TGTGCCAGCAGCTTGCAGGGCAATGAGCAGTTCTTC. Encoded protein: CASSLQGNEQFF.

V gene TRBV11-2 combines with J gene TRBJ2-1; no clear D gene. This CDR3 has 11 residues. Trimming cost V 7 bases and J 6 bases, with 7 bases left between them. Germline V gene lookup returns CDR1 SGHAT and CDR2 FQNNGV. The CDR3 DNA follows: TGTGCCAGCAAATCCCTCAATGAGCAGTTCTTC. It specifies CASKSLNEQFF.

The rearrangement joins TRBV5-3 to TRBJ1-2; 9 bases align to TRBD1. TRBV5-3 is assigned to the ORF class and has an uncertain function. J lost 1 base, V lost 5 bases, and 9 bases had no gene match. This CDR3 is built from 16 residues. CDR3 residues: CARRRDRAGLNYGYTF. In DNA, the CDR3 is TGTGCCAGAAGACGGGACAGGGCAGGCCTTAACTATGGCTACACCTTC.

The CDR3 here is CASSLGLTRELFF. In DNA form, the CDR3 reads TGTGCCAGCAGTTTAGGGCTTACCCGGGAGCTGTTTTTT. The chain combines TRBV12-3 or TRBV12-4 with TRBJ2-2; no definite D call. V gave up 1 base and J gave up 9 bases, with 9 bases separating them. This CDR3 has 13 amino acids.

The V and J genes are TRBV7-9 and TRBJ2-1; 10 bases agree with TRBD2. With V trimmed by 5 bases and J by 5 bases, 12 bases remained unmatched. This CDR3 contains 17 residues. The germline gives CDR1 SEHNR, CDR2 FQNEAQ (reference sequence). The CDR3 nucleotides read TGTGCCAGCAGCCTAGGACTAGCGGCCCTTGTGGACAATGAGCAGTTCTTC. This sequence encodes CASSLGLAALVDNEQFF.

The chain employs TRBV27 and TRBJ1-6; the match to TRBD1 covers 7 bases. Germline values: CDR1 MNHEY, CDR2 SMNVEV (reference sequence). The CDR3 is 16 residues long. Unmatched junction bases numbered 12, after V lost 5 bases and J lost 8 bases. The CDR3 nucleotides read TGTGCCAGCAGTCTCGGACAGGCCTATCCCCATTCACCCCTCCACTTT. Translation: CASSLGQAYPHSPLHF.

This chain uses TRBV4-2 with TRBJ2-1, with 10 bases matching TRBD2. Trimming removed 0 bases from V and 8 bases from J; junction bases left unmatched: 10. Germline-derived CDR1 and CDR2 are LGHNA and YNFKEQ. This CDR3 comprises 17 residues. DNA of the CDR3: TGTGCCAGCAGCCAAGAGGGGGCTAGCGGGGGTGTCGATGAGCAGTTCTTC. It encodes CASSQEGASGGVDEQFF.

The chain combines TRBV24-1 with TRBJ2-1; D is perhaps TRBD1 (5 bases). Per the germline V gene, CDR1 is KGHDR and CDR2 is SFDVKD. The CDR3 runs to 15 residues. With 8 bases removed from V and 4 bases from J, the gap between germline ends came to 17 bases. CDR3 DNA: TGTGCCACCACCGGCGGTGGGGCGGAATACAATGAGCAGTTCTTC. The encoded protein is CATTGGGAEYNEQFF.

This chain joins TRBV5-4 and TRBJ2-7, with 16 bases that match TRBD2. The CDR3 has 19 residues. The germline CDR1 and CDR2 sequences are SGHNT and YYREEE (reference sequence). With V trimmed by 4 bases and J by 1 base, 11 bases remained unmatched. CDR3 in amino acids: CASSLEPGLAGGRSYEQYV. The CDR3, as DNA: TGTGCCAGCAGCCTCGAACCGGGACTAGCGGGGGGGCGGTCCTACGAGCAGTACGTC.

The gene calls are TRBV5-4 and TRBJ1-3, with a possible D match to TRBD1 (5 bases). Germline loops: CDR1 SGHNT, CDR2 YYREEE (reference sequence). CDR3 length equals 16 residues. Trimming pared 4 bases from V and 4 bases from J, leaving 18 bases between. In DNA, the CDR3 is TGTGCCAGCAGCATTGGGGGGACGGGAACCGGAAACACCATATATTTT. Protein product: CASSIGGTGTGNTIYF.

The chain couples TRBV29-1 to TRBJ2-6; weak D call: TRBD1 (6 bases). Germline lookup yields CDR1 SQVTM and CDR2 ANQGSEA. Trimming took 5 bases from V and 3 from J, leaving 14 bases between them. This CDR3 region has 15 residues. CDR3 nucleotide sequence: TGCAGCGTTTCAAGACAGGCGGGTGGGGCCAACGTCCTGACTTTC. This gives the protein CSVSRQAGGANVLTF.

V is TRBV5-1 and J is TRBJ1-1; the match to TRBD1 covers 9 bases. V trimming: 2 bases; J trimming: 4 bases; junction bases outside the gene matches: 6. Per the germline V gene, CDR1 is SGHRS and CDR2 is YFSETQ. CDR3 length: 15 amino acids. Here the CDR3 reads CASSFEGQGGTEAFF. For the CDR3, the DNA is TGCGCCAGCAGCTTCGAGGGACAGGGAGGCACTGAAGCTTTCTTT.

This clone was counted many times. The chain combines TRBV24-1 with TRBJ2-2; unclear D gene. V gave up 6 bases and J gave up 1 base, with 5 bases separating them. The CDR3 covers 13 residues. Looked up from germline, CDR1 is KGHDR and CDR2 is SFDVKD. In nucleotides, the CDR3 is TGTGCCACCAGTCCGGGGAACACCGGGGAGCTGTTTTTT. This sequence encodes CATSPGNTGELFF.

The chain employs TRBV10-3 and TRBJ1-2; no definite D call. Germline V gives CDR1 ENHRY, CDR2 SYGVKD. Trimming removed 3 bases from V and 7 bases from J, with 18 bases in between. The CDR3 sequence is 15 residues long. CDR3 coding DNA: TGTGCCATCAGTGACCCACTCTTCTGGGGAGTTGGCTACACCTTC. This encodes CAISDPLFWGVGYTF.